This T cell receptor beta chain is from a study of blood T cell repertoires in COVID-19. Trimming stripped 1 base from V and 3 bases from J, with 10 bases between. Germline CDR1 reads MGHRA; CDR2 reads YSYEKL. The CDR3 is 14 residues long. Assay: immunoSEQ multiplex PCR; the TCRdb copy retains only in-frame clones and omits some. In the table there are some 210,000 clones, approximately 91% of which are singletons. This clonotype was obtained from a man between 60 and 75 years old who had recovered from COVID-19. The chain is built from TRBV4-1 and TRBJ2-7; D unclear. Input material: peripheral blood. The CDR3: CASSQGIRNYEQYF. The CDR3 region has the DNA TGCGCCAGCAGCCAAGGTATCCGTAACTACGAGCAGTACTTC.